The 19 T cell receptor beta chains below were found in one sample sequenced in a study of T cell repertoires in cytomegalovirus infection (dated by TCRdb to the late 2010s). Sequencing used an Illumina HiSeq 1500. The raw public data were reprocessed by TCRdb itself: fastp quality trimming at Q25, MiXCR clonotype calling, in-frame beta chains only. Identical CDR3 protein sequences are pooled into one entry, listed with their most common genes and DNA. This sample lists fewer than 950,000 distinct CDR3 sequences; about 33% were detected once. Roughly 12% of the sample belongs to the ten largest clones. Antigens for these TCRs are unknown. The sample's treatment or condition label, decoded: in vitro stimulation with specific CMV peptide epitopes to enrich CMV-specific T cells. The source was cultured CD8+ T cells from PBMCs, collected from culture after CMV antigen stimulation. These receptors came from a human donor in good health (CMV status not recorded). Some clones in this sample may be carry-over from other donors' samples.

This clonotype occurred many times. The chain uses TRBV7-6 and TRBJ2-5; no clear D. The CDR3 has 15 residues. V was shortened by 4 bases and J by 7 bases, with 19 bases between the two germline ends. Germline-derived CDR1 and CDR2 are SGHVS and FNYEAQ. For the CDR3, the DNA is TGTGCCAGCAGCTCCCAAGGGCTGTTGATGTGGACCCAGTACTTC. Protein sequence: CASSSQGLLMWTQYF.

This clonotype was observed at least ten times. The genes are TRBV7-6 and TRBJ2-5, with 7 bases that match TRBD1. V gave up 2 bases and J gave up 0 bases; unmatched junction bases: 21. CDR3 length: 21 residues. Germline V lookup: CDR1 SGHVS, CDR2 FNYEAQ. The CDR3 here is CASSLKGLLDRTPSYQETQYF. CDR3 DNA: TGTGCCAGCAGCTTAAAGGGTCTATTGGACAGGACTCCCTCTTACCAAGAGACCCAGTACTTC.

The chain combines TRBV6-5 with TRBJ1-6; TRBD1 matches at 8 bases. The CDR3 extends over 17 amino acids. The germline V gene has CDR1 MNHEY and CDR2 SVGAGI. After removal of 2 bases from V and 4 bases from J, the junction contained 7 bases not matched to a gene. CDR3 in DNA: TGTGCCAGCAGTTACACTGCCGGGACAGGTTATAATTCACCCCTCCACTTT. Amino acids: CASSYTAGTGYNSPLHF.

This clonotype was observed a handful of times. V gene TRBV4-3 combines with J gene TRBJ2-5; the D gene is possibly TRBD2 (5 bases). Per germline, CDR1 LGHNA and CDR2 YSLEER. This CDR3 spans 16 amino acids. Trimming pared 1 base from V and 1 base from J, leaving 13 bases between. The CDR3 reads CASSQVLGSFQETQYF. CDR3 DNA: TGCGCCAGCAGCCAAGTTCTGGGGAGCTTCCAAGAGACCCAGTACTTC.

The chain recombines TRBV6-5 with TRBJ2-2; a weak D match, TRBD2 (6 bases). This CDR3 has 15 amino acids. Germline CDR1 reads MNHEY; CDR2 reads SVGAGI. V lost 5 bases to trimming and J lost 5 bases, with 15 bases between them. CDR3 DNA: TGTGCCAGCAGTACCTGGGGGGTAGGGACCGGGGAGCTGTTTTTT. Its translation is CASSTWGVGTGELFF.

This CDR3 reads CASRKDRGRNQPQHF. The CDR3 DNA reads as TGTGCCAGCAGAAAAGACAGGGGGCGGAATCAGCCCCAGCATTTT. The chain carries TRBV12-3 or TRBV12-4 and TRBJ1-5; 10 bases align to TRBD1. The junction had 6 bases not matched to a gene; V was cut back by 6 bases and J by 4 bases. The CDR3 length is 15 residues.

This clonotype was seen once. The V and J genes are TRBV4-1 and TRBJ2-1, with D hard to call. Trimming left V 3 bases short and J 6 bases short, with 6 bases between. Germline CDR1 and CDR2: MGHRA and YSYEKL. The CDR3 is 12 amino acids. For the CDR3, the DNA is TGCGCCAGCAGCCAGGTCGTCAATGAGCAGTTCTTC. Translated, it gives CASSQVVNEQFF.

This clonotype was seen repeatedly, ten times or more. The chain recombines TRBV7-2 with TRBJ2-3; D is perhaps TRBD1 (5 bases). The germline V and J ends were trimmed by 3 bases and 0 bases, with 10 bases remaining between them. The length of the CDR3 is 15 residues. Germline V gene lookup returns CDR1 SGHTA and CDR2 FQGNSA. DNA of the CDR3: TGTGCCAGCAGCTTTGCAGGGTCTAGCACAGATACGCAGTATTTT. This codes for CASSFAGSSTDTQYF.

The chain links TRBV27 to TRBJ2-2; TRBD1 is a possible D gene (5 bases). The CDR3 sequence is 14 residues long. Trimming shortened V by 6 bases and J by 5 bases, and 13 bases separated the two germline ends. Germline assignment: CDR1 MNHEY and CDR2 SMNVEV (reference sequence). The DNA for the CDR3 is TGTGCCAGCAGCGTCAGGGTGGAGACCGGGGAGCTGTTTTTT. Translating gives CASSVRVETGELFF.

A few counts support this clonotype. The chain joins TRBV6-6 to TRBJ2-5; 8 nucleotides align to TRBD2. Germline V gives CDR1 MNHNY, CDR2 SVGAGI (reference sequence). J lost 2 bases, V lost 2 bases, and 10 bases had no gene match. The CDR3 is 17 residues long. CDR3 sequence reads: CASSYASGGAFQETQYF. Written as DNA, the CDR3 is TGTGCCAGCAGTTACGCAAGCGGGGGTGCCTTTCAAGAGACCCAGTACTTC.

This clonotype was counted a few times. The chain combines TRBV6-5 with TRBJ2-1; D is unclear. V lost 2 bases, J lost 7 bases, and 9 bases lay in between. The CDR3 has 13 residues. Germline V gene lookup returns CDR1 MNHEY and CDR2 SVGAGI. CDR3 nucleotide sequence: TGTGCCAGCAGTTACCGAAGAGATAATGAGCAGTTCTTC. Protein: CASSYRRDNEQFF.

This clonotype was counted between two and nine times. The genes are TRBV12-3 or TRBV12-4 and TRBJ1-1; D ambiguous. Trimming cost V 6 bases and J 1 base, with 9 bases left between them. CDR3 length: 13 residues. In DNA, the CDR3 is TGTGCCAGCAGCCCAGCCCCGAACACTGAAGCTTTCTTT. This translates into CASSPAPNTEAFF.

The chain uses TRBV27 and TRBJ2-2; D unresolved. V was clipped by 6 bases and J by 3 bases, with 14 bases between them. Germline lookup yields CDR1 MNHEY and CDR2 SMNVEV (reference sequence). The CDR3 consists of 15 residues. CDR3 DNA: TGTGCCAGCAGCCAGTTGAACAGTTACACCGGGGAGCTGTTTTTT. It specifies CASSQLNSYTGELFF.

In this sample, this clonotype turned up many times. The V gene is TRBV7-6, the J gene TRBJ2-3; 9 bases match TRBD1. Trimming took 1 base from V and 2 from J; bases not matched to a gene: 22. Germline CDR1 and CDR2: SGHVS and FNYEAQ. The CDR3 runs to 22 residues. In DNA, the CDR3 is TGTGCCAGCAGCTTAGAGTTTATGGGTTTGGGACAGGGACCTTCTGCCACAGATACGCAGTATTTT. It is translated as CASSLEFMGLGQGPSATDTQYF.

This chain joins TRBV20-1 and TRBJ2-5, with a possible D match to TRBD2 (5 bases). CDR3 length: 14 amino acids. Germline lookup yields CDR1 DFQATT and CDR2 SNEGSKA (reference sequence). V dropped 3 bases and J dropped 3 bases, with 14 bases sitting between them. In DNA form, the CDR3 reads TGCAGTGCTAGGAATTTCAGGCGGGAAGAGACCCAGTACTTC. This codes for CSARNFRREETQYF.

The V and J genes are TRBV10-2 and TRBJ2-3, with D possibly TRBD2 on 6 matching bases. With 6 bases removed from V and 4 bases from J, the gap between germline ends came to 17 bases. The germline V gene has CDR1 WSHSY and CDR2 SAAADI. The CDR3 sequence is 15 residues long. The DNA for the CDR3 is TGCGCCAGCAGACCGGGACTTACACTTCCAGATACGCAGTATTTT. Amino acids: CASRPGLTLPDTQYF.

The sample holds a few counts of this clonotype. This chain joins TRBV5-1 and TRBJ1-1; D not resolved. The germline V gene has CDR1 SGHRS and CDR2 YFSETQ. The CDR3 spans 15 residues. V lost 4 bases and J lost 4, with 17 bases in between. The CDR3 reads CASSTREGLLTEAFF. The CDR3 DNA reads TGCGCCAGCAGCACCCGGGAGGGCTTGCTCACTGAAGCTTTCTTT.

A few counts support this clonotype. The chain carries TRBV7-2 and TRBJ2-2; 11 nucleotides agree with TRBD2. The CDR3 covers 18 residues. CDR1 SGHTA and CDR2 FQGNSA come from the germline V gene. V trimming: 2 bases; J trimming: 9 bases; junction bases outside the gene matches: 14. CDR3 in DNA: TGTGCCAGCAGCTTACGGTCTCGGCTAGCGGGGGGTTCGCGGGAGCTGTTTTTT. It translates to CASSLRSRLAGGSRELFF. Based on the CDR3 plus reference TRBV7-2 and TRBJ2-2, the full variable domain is GAGVSQSPSNKVTEKGKDVELRCDPISGHTALYWYRQSLGQGLEFLIYFQGNSAPDKSGLPSDRFSAERTGGSVSTLTIQRTQQEDSAVYLCASSLRSRLAGGSRELFFGEGSRLTVL.

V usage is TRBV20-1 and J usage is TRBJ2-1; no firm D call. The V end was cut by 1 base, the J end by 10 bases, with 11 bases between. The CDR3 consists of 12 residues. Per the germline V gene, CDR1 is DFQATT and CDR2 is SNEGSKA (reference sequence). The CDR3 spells CSARVQLGEQFF. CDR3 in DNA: TGCAGTGCTAGAGTCCAGCTGGGGGAGCAGTTCTTC.